The 27 T cell receptor beta chains below were found in one sample sequenced in a study of OX40 agonist ivuxolimab in advanced cancers. The method was immunoSEQ multiplex PCR; TCRdb's version includes in-frame clones alone and lacks a portion of them. The sample lists roughly 58,000 clones; around nine tenths were seen once. The source material was CD4+ or CD8+ T cells sorted from blood, sampled in a trial of the OX40 agonist ivuxolimab. The origin of the receptors is an adult with an advanced solid tumor such as melanoma, head and neck, liver or kidney cancer.

This sequence joins TRBV21-1 and TRBJ1-1; the table's D call TRBD1 went unverified against the DNA. TRBV21-1 counts as a pseudogene. This CDR3 is 15 amino acids long. The CDR3: CASSKRTGGGSEAFF. The DNA of the CDR3 is TGTGCCAGCAGCAAAAGGACAGGGGGGGGTTCTGAAGCTTTCTTT.

This clone was counted only a few times. This chain uses TRBV6-6 with TRBJ2-5, with unresolved D. The germline V gene has CDR1 MNHNY and CDR2 SVGAGI (reference sequence). V was trimmed by 5 bases and J by 2 bases, leaving 9 bases between them. The CDR3 runs 13 residues. Here the CDR3 reads CASSQTSQETQYF. CDR3 DNA sequence: TGTGCCAGCAGTCAAACCTCACAAGAGACCCAGTACTTC.

The J gene is TRBJ2-7, the V gene TRBV5-1; 9 bases map to TRBD2. CDR1 is SGHRS and CDR2 is YFSETQ in the germline V gene. CDR3 length: 15 residues. The J segment lost 4 bases and the V segment lost 4 bases, leaving 9 bases of the junction unmatched. In DNA form, the CDR3 reads TGCGCCAGCAGCACCGCGGGGGGGGGAGTTTACGAGCAGTACTTC. It translates to CASSTAGGGVYEQYF. Full variable domain (rest looked up from reference TRBV5-1 and TRBJ2-7): KAGVTQTPRYLIKTRGQQVTLSCSPISGHRSVSWYQQTPGQGLQFLFEYFSETQRNKGNFPGRFSGRQFSNSRSEMNVSTLELGDSALYLCASSTAGGGVYEQYFGPGTRLTVT.

V is TRBV30 and J is TRBJ1-3, with D possibly TRBD1 on 5 matching bases. The CDR3 totals 12 residues. Between the trimmed V and J ends, which lost 3 bases and 2 bases, there was a span of 5 bases. Germline CDR1 and CDR2: GTSNPN and SVGIG (reference sequence). The CDR3 here is CAWSRAGNTIYF. In nucleotides, the CDR3 is TGTGCCTGGAGCAGGGCTGGAAACACCATATATTTT.

This chain uses TRBV5-1 with TRBJ2-6, with D hard to call. Germline loops: CDR1 SGHRS, CDR2 YFSETQ. V lost 2 bases, J lost 0 bases, and 6 bases lay in between. This CDR3 is 15 amino acids long. The CDR3 sequence: CASSLYSSGANVLTF. Here the CDR3 DNA reads TGCGCCAGCAGCTTATACAGCTCTGGGGCCAACGTCCTGACTTTC.

This chain uses TRBV19 with TRBJ1-5, with TRBD1 as a possible D gene (6 bases). This CDR3 contains 15 residues. Germline V gene data show CDR1 as LNHDA and CDR2 as SQIVND (reference sequence). With 6 bases removed from V and 6 bases from J, the gap between germline ends came to 18 bases. DNA for the CDR3: TGTGCCAGTAGCACAGCTCCAGGGGTAGGTCAGCCCCAGCATTTT. Its protein is CASSTAPGVGQPQHF.

This chain uses TRBV6-5 with TRBJ1-5, with TRBD1 matching 8 bases. This CDR3 is 15 amino acids long. J was trimmed by 6 bases and V by 5 bases; bases with no gene match: 9. Germline CDR1 and CDR2: MNHEY and SVGAGI. CDR3 residues: CASSRTGSGSQPQHF. The CDR3 region has the DNA TGTGCCAGCAGTCGGACAGGGAGTGGGAGTCAGCCCCAGCATTTT.

The V and J genes are TRBV5-6 and TRBJ1-6; 9 bases map to TRBD1. The CDR3 covers 15 residues. The germline V gene has CDR1 SGHDT and CDR2 YYEEEE. Trimming at V came to 1 base and at J to 5 bases, leaving 1 base not matched to a gene. The CDR3 DNA reads TGTGCCAGCAGCTTGCGGACAGGGGATAATTCACCCCTCCACTTT. Protein: CASSLRTGDNSPLHF.

V and J are TRBV30 and TRBJ2-7, with D possibly TRBD2 on 6 matching bases. CDR1 GTSNPN and CDR2 SVGIG come from the germline V gene (reference sequence). The CDR3 spans 11 residues. The V end lost 0 bases, the J end lost 12 bases, and 12 bases lay between the germline ends. CDR3 region: CAWSVGGPGYF. CDR3 sequence (DNA): TGTGCCTGGAGTGTAGGAGGGCCTGGGTACTTC.

J is TRBJ1-2 and V is TRBV5-6; D gene unclear. Germline V gene lookup returns CDR1 SGHDT and CDR2 YYEEEE. The CDR3 has 14 residues. Trimming pared 4 bases from V and 4 bases from J, leaving 14 bases between. The CDR3 coding sequence is TGTGCCAGCAGCCAACGGTGGGAGATCTATGGCTACACCTTC. Translating it yields CASSQRWEIYGYTF.

The J gene is TRBJ2-7, the V gene TRBV6-6; possibly TRBD1 for D (5 bases). The CDR3 totals 11 residues. Per the germline V gene, CDR1 is MNHNY and CDR2 is SVGAGI (reference sequence). Trimming pared 7 bases from V and 3 bases from J, leaving 7 bases between. The CDR3 region is CASTRDYEQYF. The CDR3 region has the DNA TGTGCCAGCACCAGGGACTACGAGCAGTACTTC.

V gene TRBV7-2 combines with J gene TRBJ2-1; D may match TRBD1 or TRBD2 (5 bases each). The CDR3 covers 15 residues. V shed 6 bases and J shed 6 bases, with 18 bases lying between them. CDR1 is SGHTA, CDR2 FQGNSA, per germline. CDR3 residues: CASRPARGSGNEQFF. The CDR3 coding sequence is TGTGCCAGCAGACCGGCGAGGGGAAGTGGCAATGAGCAGTTCTTC.

This chain connects TRBV5-6 to TRBJ2-3; unclear D gene. The CDR3 has 14 amino acids. Between the trimmed V and J ends, which lost 4 bases and 1 base, there was a span of 10 bases. From germline, CDR1 is SGHDT and CDR2 YYEEEE. CDR3 sequence (DNA): TGTGCCAGCAGCCCCCCTATAGGCACAGATACGCAGTATTTT. This translates into CASSPPIGTDTQYF.

This sequence joins TRBV9 and TRBJ2-3; D is undetermined. The germline CDR1 and CDR2 sequences are SGDLS and YYNGEE. V lost 1 base, J lost 0 bases, and 6 bases lay in between. This CDR3 spans 14 amino acids. CDR3 loop: CASSVSGSTDTQYF. DNA for the CDR3: TGTGCCAGCAGCGTAAGTGGTAGCACAGATACGCAGTATTTT.

The rearrangement joins TRBV13 to TRBJ1-2, with D maybe TRBD1 (5 bases). This CDR3 spans 14 amino acids. Germline V gene data show CDR1 as PRHDT and CDR2 as FYEKMQ (reference sequence). Between the trimmed V and J ends, which lost 2 bases and 5 bases, there was a span of 12 bases. This chain's CDR3 is CASSLTGTDYGYTF. CDR3 coding DNA: TGTGCCAGCAGCTTAACCGGGACGGATTATGGCTACACCTTC.

The genes are TRBV7-3 and TRBJ1-1; D is ambiguous. The CDR3 extends over 18 amino acids. The V end lost 0 bases, the J end lost 0 bases, and 17 bases lay between the germline ends. Germline loops: CDR1 SGHTA, CDR2 FQGTGA. The CDR3 region is CASSLTGTTGALNTEAFF. The DNA for the CDR3 is TGTGCCAGCAGCTTAACGGGTACTACCGGAGCCTTGAACACTGAAGCTTTCTTT.

The chain couples TRBV27 to TRBJ1-2; 7 nucleotides align to TRBD1. The V segment lost 7 bases and the J segment 4 bases; nucleotides outside the gene matches: 18. CDR1 and CDR2 (germline): MNHEY, SMNVEV (reference sequence). CDR3 size: 17 residues. CDR3 protein: CASNSIGTGDRVYGYTF. CDR3 DNA: TGTGCCAGCAATTCCATAGGAACGGGAGACAGGGTCTATGGCTACACCTTC.

The chain employs TRBV27 and TRBJ1-2; D perhaps matches TRBD1 (6 bases). The CDR3 has 14 residues. The V and J ends lost 0 bases and 9 bases respectively, with 14 bases between them. Germline CDR1 MNHEY, CDR2 SMNVEV (reference sequence). This CDR3 reads CASSLSIQGSSYTF. DNA of the CDR3: TGTGCCAGCAGTTTATCGATACAGGGTAGTAGCTACACCTTC.

This clone has only a few counts. The rearrangement joins TRBV28 to TRBJ1-1, with no clear D. This CDR3 region has 11 residues. From germline, CDR1 is MDHEN and CDR2 SYDVKM. V was trimmed by 7 bases and J by 7 bases, leaving 10 bases between them. As DNA, the CDR3 is TGTGCCAGCATAACGGAGGTTGAAGCTTTCTTT. This codes for CASITEVEAFF.

This chain joins TRBV29-1 and TRBJ2-5; D uncertain. The DNA end is a closer match to TRBJ2-7, so the J assignment may be wrong. Germline V gives CDR1 SQVTM, CDR2 ANQGSEA. The CDR3 length is 13 residues. The CDR3 spells CSVAAVNTYEQYF. In nucleotides, the CDR3 is TGCAGCGTTGCGGCAGTGAATACCTACGAGCAGTACTTC.

The rearrangement joins TRBV29-1 to TRBJ2-7; a weak D match, TRBD2 (6 bases). The CDR3 sequence is 12 residues long. V dropped 6 bases and J dropped 4 bases, with 13 bases sitting between them. Germline V CDR1 and CDR2: SQVTM, ANQGSEA. CDR3 DNA sequence: TGCAGCGTCCAGCGGGCCTCATACGAGCAGTACTTC. Amino acids: CSVQRASYEQYF.

This rearrangement joins TRBV7-3 to TRBJ2-3, with TRBD2 as a possible D gene (5 bases). The V end was cut by 5 bases, the J end by 1 base, with 13 bases between. The CDR3 totals 15 residues. Germline loops: CDR1 SGHTA, CDR2 FQGTGA. CDR3 sequence: CASSLDGGRTDTQYF. The CDR3 nucleotides read TGTGCCAGCAGCCTCGACGGAGGCCGCACAGATACGCAGTATTTT.

The chain combines TRBV5-1 with TRBJ2-1, with TRBD2 as a possible D gene (7 bases). The CDR3 sequence is 13 residues long. Trimming pared 5 bases from V and 6 bases from J, leaving 12 bases between. Germline V gene lookup returns CDR1 SGHRS and CDR2 YFSETQ. CDR3 sequence: CASSGGGRNEQFF. CDR3 nucleotides: TGCGCCAGCAGTGGGGGGGGCCGCAATGAGCAGTTCTTC. Supplemented by reference TRBV5-1 and TRBJ2-1, the full variable domain reads KAGVTQTPRYLIKTRGQQVTLSCSPISGHRSVSWYQQTPGQGLQFLFEYFSETQRNKGNFPGRFSGRQFSNSRSEMNVSTLELGDSALYLCASSGGGRNEQFFGPGTRLTVL.

The chain is built from TRBV10-3 and TRBJ2-5; D gene ambiguous. CDR1 and CDR2 (germline): ENHRY, SYGVKD. This CDR3 has 14 residues. V was pared by 9 bases and J by 7 bases, with 21 bases between. The CDR3 sequence: CAIAPQVNDPTQYF. CDR3 DNA sequence: TGTGCCATAGCACCCCAGGTGAACGACCCGACCCAGTACTTC.

This sequence joins TRBV18 and TRBJ2-2; possible D gene TRBD1, 6 bases. The CDR3 has 15 residues. The germline V gene has CDR1 KGHSH and CDR2 LQKENI. V lost 5 bases and J 6 bases, leaving 16 bases between the germline ends. The CDR3 loop is CASSATGYRSGELFF. The CDR3 bases are TGTGCCAGCTCAGCTACAGGGTACCGTTCCGGGGAGCTGTTTTTT. The full variable domain, in which reference TRBV18 and TRBJ2-2 provide the parts outside the CDR3, is NAGVMQNPRHLVRRRGQEARLRCSPMKGHSHVYWYRQLPEEGLKFMVYLQKENIIDESGMPKERFSAEFPKEGPSILRIQQVVRGDSAAYFCASSATGYRSGELFFGEGSRLTVL.

CDR3 protein: CASSLLSGGSTDTQYF. DNA of the CDR3: TGTGCCAGCAGTTTGCTTAGCGGGGGGAGCACAGATACGCAGTATTTT. The chain combines TRBV6-5 with TRBJ2-3, with TRBD2 matching 10 bases. Trimming took 4 bases from V and 0 from J; bases not matched to a gene: 4. In germline, CDR1 is MNHEY, CDR2 SVGAGI. This CDR3 is 16 amino acids long.

This clone has just one count. V and J are TRBV28 and TRBJ1-2; D is perhaps TRBD1 (5 bases). V gave up 2 bases and J gave up 5 bases, with 15 bases separating them. The CDR3 contains 15 residues. The V gene's germline CDR1 is MDHEN and CDR2 SYDVKM. CDR3: CASSLGPGNTYGYTF. CDR3 sequence (DNA): TGTGCCAGCAGTTTAGGGCCAGGGAACACTTATGGCTACACCTTC.